The rows below give T cell receptor beta chains drawn from one sample of a study of cytomegalovirus exposure and HLA in healthy donors. Clones were read by immunoSEQ multiplex PCR, and TCRdb kept only the in-frame ones, dropping some. Of 170,000 or so clones listed, under 90% were seen once; the top ten hold 5.5% to 7.5%. The specimen was PBMCs. These TCRs come from a man aged 25 to 45 in good health and CMV-seropositive. The CDR3 runs from the conserved cysteine through the conserved F or W.

v_call,j_call,cdr3_length,cdr3_aa
TRBV14,TRBJ2-7,15,CASSQDGYRAYEQYF
TRBV7-2,TRBJ1-5,13,CASSFRNNQPQHF
TRBV30,TRBJ1-6,14,CAWRGDRGTSPLHF
TRBV4-2,TRBJ1-1,15,CASSQKTGMNTEAFF
TRBV27,TRBJ2-6,17,CASSFRTGGSGANVLTF
TRBV16,TRBJ1-1,13,CASSQDTNTEAFF
TRBV2,TRBJ2-3,16,CASRARLAGGADTQYF
TRBV9,TRBJ2-2,15,CASSVDLTNTGELFF
TRBV27,TRBJ2-3,18,CASTPWASETSGGDTQYF
TRBV29-1,TRBJ1-2,16,CSVEDDMTGSPYGYTF